The 13 T cell receptor beta chains below all came from one sample that was sequenced in a study of blood T cell repertoires in COVID-19. Profiled with immunoSEQ multiplex PCR; TCRdb holds only in-frame clones, not every one. The sample includes more than 150,000 clones, approximately 84% of them seen just once. Sequenced input: peripheral blood. These receptors came from a human donor in a cohort sampled during active COVID-19.

This clone has just one count. This sequence joins TRBV30 and TRBJ1-1; no firm D call. The CDR3 spans 11 residues. Germline-derived CDR1 and CDR2 are GTSNPN and SVGIG (reference sequence). The ends were cut back, 4 bases at V and 0 bases at J, with 3 bases in the middle. The CDR3 DNA reads as TGTGCCTGGAATATGAACACTGAAGCTTTCTTT. It specifies CAWNMNTEAFF. The full variable domain, rest sourced from reference TRBV30 and TRBJ1-1, is SQTIHQWPATLVQPVGSPLSLECTVEGTSNPNLYWYRQAAGRGLQLLFYSVGIGQISSEVPQNLSASRPQDRQFILSSKKLLLSDSGFYLCAWNMNTEAFFGQGTRLTVV.

The chain links TRBV29-1 to TRBJ2-3, with D maybe TRBD2 (5 bases). V was shortened by 4 bases and J by 6 bases, with 14 bases between the two germline ends. This CDR3 has 13 residues. Germline V lookup: CDR1 SQVTM, CDR2 ANQGSEA. CDR3 residues: CSVAAGPGDTQYF. As DNA, the CDR3 is TGCAGCGTTGCGGCGGGTCCTGGGGATACGCAGTATTTT.

The gene calls are TRBV11-2 and TRBJ1-6, with D possibly TRBD1 on 5 matching bases. Germline V gives CDR1 SGHAT, CDR2 FQNNGV. Between the trimmed V and J ends, which lost 5 bases and 3 bases, there was a span of 11 bases. This CDR3 region has 15 residues. DNA of the CDR3: TGTGCCAGCAGCGCAGCCGGGGGCTATAATTCACCCCTCCACTTT. This sequence encodes CASSAAGGYNSPLHF. Together with reference TRBV11-2 and TRBJ1-6, the CDR3 gives the full variable domain: EAGVAQSPRYKIIEKRQSVAFWCNPISGHATLYWYQQILGQGPKLLIQFQNNGVVDDSQLPKDRFSAERLKGVDSTLKIQPAKLEDSAVYLCASSAAGGYNSPLHFGNGTRLTVT.

The rearrangement joins TRBV6-1 to TRBJ1-5; D may be TRBD1 (6 bases). Germline V gene lookup returns CDR1 MNHNS and CDR2 SASEGT. V lost 1 base to trimming and J lost 7 bases, with 14 bases between them. CDR3 size: 15 residues. The CDR3 sequence: CASSEDTGTRQPQHF. CDR3 nucleotides: TGTGCCAGCAGTGAAGATACAGGGACCAGGCAGCCCCAGCATTTT.

V usage is TRBV13 and J usage is TRBJ2-1; 10 bases align to TRBD1. The CDR3 extends over 14 amino acids. Germline CDR1 is PRHDT and CDR2 is FYEKMQ (reference sequence). Unmatched junction bases numbered 3, after V lost 3 bases and J lost 7 bases. The CDR3, as DNA: TGTGCCAGCAGCTTCGGGACAGGGGTAAATGAGCAGTTCTTC. Translated: CASSFGTGVNEQFF.

The V and J genes are TRBV13 and TRBJ2-1, with 14 positions matching TRBD2. The CDR3 consists of 18 residues. Germline-derived CDR1 and CDR2 are PRHDT and FYEKMQ (reference sequence). V shed 4 bases and J 5 bases; nucleotides not matched to a gene: 10. The CDR3 DNA reads as TGTGCCAGCAGCTCGACTAGCGGGGGGGCTTTGAGCCACAATGAGCAGTTCTTC. Residues: CASSSTSGGALSHNEQFF.

The gene calls are TRBV12-3 or TRBV12-4 and TRBJ2-1, with a weak D call TRBD2 (5 bases). CDR3 length: 11 amino acids. The V and J ends lost 7 bases and 9 bases respectively, with 10 bases between them. The DNA of the CDR3 is TGTGCCAGCAACGGGGAGCGTGAGCAGTTCTTC. Translation gives CASNGEREQFF.

The chain is built from TRBV27 and TRBJ1-3, with D perhaps TRBD1 (5 bases). CDR1 and CDR2 (germline): MNHEY, SMNVEV (reference sequence). CDR3 length equals 13 residues. Deletions cut 6 bases from V and 4 bases from J, with 10 bases between. This CDR3 reads CASSPGWGNTIYF. Here the CDR3 DNA reads TGTGCCAGCAGCCCAGGGTGGGGAAACACCATATATTTT.

The J gene is TRBJ2-1, the V gene TRBV11-3, with 10 nucleotides matching TRBD2. With 3 bases clipped from V and 6 bases from J, the junction kept 5 bases outside the gene matches. The CDR3 spans 15 residues. Germline V gene sequence: CDR1 SGHNT, CDR2 YENEEA. In DNA form, the CDR3 reads TGTGCCAGCAGCTTTAGCGGGGGGACCTCCAATGAGCAGTTCTTC. This gives the protein CASSFSGGTSNEQFF.

The J gene is TRBJ1-6, the V gene TRBV7-8; D is unresolved. There are 15 residues in the CDR3. Germline V gene data show CDR1 as SGHVS and CDR2 as FQNEAQ. V was clipped by 5 bases and J by 6 bases, with 14 bases between them. This chain's CDR3 is CASSVGSTSNSPLHF. The CDR3 DNA reads TGTGCCAGCAGCGTCGGGAGTACGAGTAATTCACCCCTCCACTTT.

The V and J genes are TRBV7-9 and TRBJ2-7; 7 bases agree with TRBD2. CDR3 length: 13 amino acids. V trimming: 3 bases; J trimming: 4 bases; junction bases outside the gene matches: 3. The germline CDR1 and CDR2 sequences are SEHNR and FQNEAQ (reference sequence). CDR3 coding DNA: TGTGCCAGCAGCTTGTCGGGGGGTTACGAGCAGTACTTC. Residues: CASSLSGGYEQYF. Drawing the rest from reference TRBV7-9 and TRBJ2-7, the complete variable domain is DTGVSQNPRHKITKRGQNVTFRCDPISEHNRLYWYRQTLGQGPEFLTYFQNEAQLEKSRLLSDRFSAERPKGSFSTLEIQRTEQGDSAMYLCASSLSGGYEQYFGPGTRLTVT.

The chain has TRBV18 and TRBJ1-1; TRBD1 might be the D (6 bases). Germline loops: CDR1 KGHSH, CDR2 LQKENI. V lost 3 bases, J lost 2 bases, and 10 bases lay in between. The CDR3 loop spans 14 amino acids. The CDR3 DNA reads as TGTGCCAGCTCACCTAGGACAGATAACACTGAAGCTTTCTTT. Translating it yields CASSPRTDNTEAFF.

The rearrangement uses TRBV3-1 (or the pseudogene TRBV3-2) and TRBJ1-1; the D is unclear. Per germline, CDR1 LGHDT and CDR2 YNNKEL (reference sequence). This CDR3 spans 14 amino acids. V gave up 3 bases and J gave up 4 bases, with 12 bases separating them. CDR3 amino acids: CASSQRASGTEAFF. The CDR3 bases are TGTGCCAGCAGCCAGAGGGCGTCGGGCACTGAAGCTTTCTTT.